The TCR beta chain described here comes from a study of shared clonotypes between healthy human individuals (dated by TCRdb to the early 2020s). Describing the broader study: The cohort included a few men and two women between 18 and 49 years of age. Different laboratories and diverse techniques were used to prepare libraries and sequence TCR repertoires, to increase sequencing depth and limit assay-specific biases. The study deeply sequenced blood TCR repertoires of about five healthy adults to estimate repertoire size and the extent of clonotype sharing between individuals. For each donor, three plates each were used for CD4 naive and CD4 memory, two plates were used for CD8 naive, and one plate was used for CD8 memory. Each donor's leukapheresis produced roughly between about 0.8 and 8.9 billion PBMCs.

Using the deep immunoSEQ assay, multiplex PCR amplified TCR CDR3 regions from genomic DNA. Genomic DNA extracted from each cell subset was distributed evenly over all wells of several immunoSEQ 96-well plates, and each plate served as one replicate. For sorted subsets, roughly 0.2 ug genomic DNA, equal to 25,000 to 35,000 T cell genomes, was loaded into each replicate PCR. Purified libraries were quantified with a Qubit 3.0 fluorometer, sized on a Bioanalyzer 2100, and re-quantified with the KAPA Library Quantification kit. Every immunoSEQ 96-well plate was sequenced on a dedicated single-read 150-cycle Illumina NextSeq 550 flow cell. The original pipeline was this. Because the immunoSEQ output included only junctional sequences and no quality scores, the filtering could not be the same as the filtering used for full-length reads. Sequences were annotated with PyIR, a Python wrapper for IgBLAST v1.9, and V/J genes and CDR3 were assigned using IMGT germline references. Reads with weak V/J assignments (E-value above 1e-6), missing CDR3, stop codons, out-of-frame junctions, or ambiguous translated residues were removed. V3J clonotypes were defined as sequences sharing an identical inferred V gene, J gene, and CDR3 amino acid sequence. Percentage overlap between repertoires was calculated by dividing the number of shared unique clonotypes by the size of the smaller repertoire. RTK rarefaction, the Chao1 estimator, and Recon v2.1 estimates of unobserved clonotypes were used to assess repertoire richness. Generation probabilities were computed with OLGA for all TCRbeta clonotypes obtained by the gDNA method from four donors. This is the immuneACCESS table as TCRdb keeps it, with only in-frame sequences that have V and J called. A part of the clones is gone; compared with another copy, unresolved V genes explain less than half, and the rest is unexplained. From that table come the V and J calls and clone size; the DNA was used to work out D and trimming. This sample gives approximately 400,000 clones in total; 96% of them show up just once. Together, the top ten hold 0.32% of the sample.

CDR1 and CDR2 (SGHRS, YFSETQ) derive from the germline V gene. Taken from cysteine to phenylalanine, the CDR3 has 11 residues. The DNA shown is the 33-base CDR3, in frame from base 1. V is pared back by 5 bases and J by 9 bases, with 12 bases lying between the germline termini. General study outcomes and caveats: Higher generation probabilities were observed for clonotypes shared by all four sorted-subset donors than for non-shared clonotypes. Across several donors, about 4.5% of naive CD4, roughly 3.5% of naive CD8, about 2.3% of memory CD4, and around 0.4% of memory CD8 clonotypes were shared. Because the study included only a small number of donors, the genetic and exposure-history diversity represented was limited. Naive subsets generally had larger estimated clonotype richness than memory subsets did. Pairwise subsampling indicated that sequencing depth was expected to affect the degree of clonotype sharing among donors. Incomplete sequencing was indicated by rarefaction of sorted-subset datasets, despite the large sequencing depth. Sampling was restricted to blood, and TCR repertoires in tissues likely differ from the TCR repertoires found in blood.

As to this clone: Its antigen is not yet known. The record has no base qualities; no much larger clone is one base away.

The donors were healthy, HIV-negative adults with no recently reported acute infections or vaccinations. All donors were Caucasian adults living in Nashville, Tennessee, USA. CD8 memory samples combined magnetically selected CD45RO+ cells with CCR7-negative CD45RA+ effector memory (TemRA) cells. Blood was collected by leukapheresis, and PBMCs were isolated by Ficoll-Histopaque density gradient centrifugation and then cryopreserved in liquid nitrogen vapor phase. Purity and quantity of every magnetically sorted T cell population were checked by analytical flow cytometry. From each sorted fraction, genomic DNA was isolated and quantified by UV absorbance on a Nanodrop 2000c.

The rearrangement joined TRBV5-1 to TRBJ2-7, and possibly TRBD2, on 6 matching bases. The receptor was derived from a man aged 25-45 years in good health. Sequences were obtained from memory CD8+ T cells sorted from blood. Per the publication, the cell subset or site label means: CD45RO+ cells pooled with CCR7-negative TemRA cells. The CDR3 in this case is CASRGQGGQYF. The DNA reads as follows: TGCGCCAGCAGGGGTCAGGGAGGGCAGTACTTC.